This T cell receptor (beta chain) was obtained from a study of post-analysis software for immune sequencing data. Germline values: CDR1 LGHNA, CDR2 YNFKEQ. The CDR3 contains 17 residues. V was pared by 0 bases and J by 4 bases, with 17 bases between. Study findings and constraints: When patients were compared with controls, about 5 TRBV segments were more frequent, TRBV5-6, TRBV5-1 and TRBV20-1 among them.

As for this clonotype: Its antigen is currently unknown.

Unique molecular identifiers were built into the TCR beta cDNA libraries. TCRdb reanalysed the PCR reads using MiXCR and keeps one entry per CDR3 protein. The repertoire includes approximately 150,000 distinct CDR3 sequences, 30% of them detected once, and about 1.6% sits in the top ten. V gene TRBV4-2 combines with J gene TRBJ2-3; a possible D gene is TRBD2 (6 bases). The sequenced sample was blood. This sequence originates from a girl aged 5-17 years with multiple sclerosis. CDR3 nucleotides: TGTGCCAGCAGCCAAGATTATCACGAGCGGGCCGCAGATACGCAGTATTTT. This codes for CASSQDYHERAADTQYF.